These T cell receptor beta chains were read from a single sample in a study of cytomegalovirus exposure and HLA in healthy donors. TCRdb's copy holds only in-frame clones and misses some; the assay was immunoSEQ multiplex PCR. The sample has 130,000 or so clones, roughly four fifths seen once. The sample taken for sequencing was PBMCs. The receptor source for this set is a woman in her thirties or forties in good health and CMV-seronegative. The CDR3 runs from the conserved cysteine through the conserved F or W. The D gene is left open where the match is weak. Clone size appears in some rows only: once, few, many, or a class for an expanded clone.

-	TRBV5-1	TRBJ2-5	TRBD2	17	TGCGCCAGCAGCTCTGCCAGCGGGGCAAATTTGCAAGAGACCCAGTACTTC	CASSSASGANLQETQYF
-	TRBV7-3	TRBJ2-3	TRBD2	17	TGTGCCAGCAGCCCCGGATGGCGGGGGGCGGCAAGGGATACGCAGTATTTT	CASSPGWRGAARDTQYF
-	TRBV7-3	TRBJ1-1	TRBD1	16	TGTGCCAGCAGCTCCAACAGGGGGAGTTGGGGCACTGAAGCTTTCTTT	CASSSNRGSWGTEAFF
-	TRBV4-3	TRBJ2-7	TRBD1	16	TGCGCCAGCAGCCAAGTTAGGACAGGGGGCCTCTACGAGCAGTACTTC	CASSQVRTGGLYEQYF
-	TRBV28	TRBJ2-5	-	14	TGTGCCAGCAGTTTACGTGGACTGCAAGAGACCCAGTACTTC	CASSLRGLQETQYF
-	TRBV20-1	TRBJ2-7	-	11	TGCAGTGCTATGGCCGTATACGAGCAGTACTTC	CSAMAVYEQYF
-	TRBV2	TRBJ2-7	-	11	TGTGCCAGCAGTGAAGCCCCTGGCAAGTACTTC	CASSEAPGKYF
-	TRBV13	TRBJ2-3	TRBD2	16	TGTGCCAGCAGCAATTCGGGACTAGCGGGAACAGATACGCAGTATTTT	CASSNSGLAGTDTQYF
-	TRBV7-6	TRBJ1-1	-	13	TGTGCCAGCAGCCACGGACAGAACACTGAAGCTTTCTTT	CASSHGQNTEAFF
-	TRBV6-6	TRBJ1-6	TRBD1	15	TGTGCCAGCAGTTACGGGCAGGGGGCTAGATCACCCCTCCACTTT	CASSYGQGARSPLHF
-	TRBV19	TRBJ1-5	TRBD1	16	TGTGCCAGTAGTAACCCGGACAGGGGATCGCATCAGCCCCAGCATTTT	CASSNPDRGSHQPQHF
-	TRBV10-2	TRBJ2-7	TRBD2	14	TGCGCCAGTCGTTTTTTAGCGGGGACCTACGAGCAGTACTTC	CASRFLAGTYEQYF
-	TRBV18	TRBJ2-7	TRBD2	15	TGTGCCAGCTCCCAGCAGGACGCGGGAGAGCTCGAGCAGTACTTC	CASSQQDAGELEQYF
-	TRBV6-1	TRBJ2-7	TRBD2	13	TGTGCCTCTTGGAAGCTAGCGGGAGCCGAGCAGTACTTC	CASWKLAGAEQYF
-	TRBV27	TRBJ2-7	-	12	TGTGCCAGCAGTTTAGGCGGCTACGAGCAGTACTTC	CASSLGGYEQYF
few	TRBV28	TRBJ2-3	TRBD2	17	TGTGCCAGCAGTGGGGGCCCGGCTAGCGGGAGGGGTGATACGCAGTATTTT	CASSGGPASGRGDTQYF
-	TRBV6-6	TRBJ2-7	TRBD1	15	TGTGCCAGCAGTTACTCGGGACAGGGAAAACACGAGCAGTACTTC	CASSYSGQGKHEQYF
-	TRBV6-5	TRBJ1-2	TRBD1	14	TGTGCCAGCAGGGAAGGGGGACAGTTCTATGGCTACACCTTC	CASREGGQFYGYTF
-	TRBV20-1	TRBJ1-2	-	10	TGCAGTGCTATAGGGGGTGGCTACACCTTC	CSAIGGGYTF
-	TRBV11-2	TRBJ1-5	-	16	TGTGCCAGCAGCTTAAGGGGGGGGGCAGGGCTTCAGCCCCAGCATTTT	CASSLRGGAGLQPQHF
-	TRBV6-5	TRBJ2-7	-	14	TGTGCCAGCAGTTACTCTCCAGTCTCCTACGAGCAGTACTTC	CASSYSPVSYEQYF
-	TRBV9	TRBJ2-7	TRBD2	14	TGTGCCAGCAGCGTGGGAGGGGACTCCTACGAGCAGTACTTC	CASSVGGDSYEQYF
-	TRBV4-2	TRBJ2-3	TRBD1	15	TGTGCCAGCAGCCAAGATACAGGGGGGACAGATACGCAGTATTTT	CASSQDTGGTDTQYF
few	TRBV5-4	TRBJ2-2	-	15	TGTGCCAGCAGCTTGTGGGGGCTGGGGTCCGGGGAGCTGTTTTTT	CASSLWGLGSGELFF
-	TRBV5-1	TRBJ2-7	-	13	TGCGCCAGCAGCTCGAGCGGACCCTACGAGCAGTACTTC	CASSSSGPYEQYF
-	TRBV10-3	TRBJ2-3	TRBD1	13	TGTGCCATCAGGGGACAGCCTACAGATACGCAGTATTTT	CAIRGQPTDTQYF
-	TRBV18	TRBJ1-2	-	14	TGTGCCAGCTCACCACCGGGGGCGAGAGAGGGCTACACCTTC	CASSPPGAREGYTF
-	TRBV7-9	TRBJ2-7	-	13	TGTGCCAGCAGCACAGGGCGAGCCTACGAGCAGTACTTC	CASSTGRAYEQYF
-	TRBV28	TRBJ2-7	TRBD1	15	TGTGCCAGCAGTCCGTGGGGACAGGTATCCTACGAGCAGTACTTC	CASSPWGQVSYEQYF
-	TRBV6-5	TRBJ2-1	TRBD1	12	TGTGCCAGCACTACCGGGACAGGGGGCCTGTTCTTC	CASTTGTGGLFF
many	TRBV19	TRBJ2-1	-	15	TGTGCCAGTACGGGGTTAAACGGGAACGGCGATGAGCAGTTCTTC	CASTGLNGNGDEQFF
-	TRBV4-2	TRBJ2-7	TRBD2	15	TGTGCCAGCAGCCAACATAGCGGGAGGGCCTACGAGCAGTACTTC	CASSQHSGRAYEQYF
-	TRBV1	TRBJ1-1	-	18	TGCACCAGCAGCCAAACGGGCCCCGGGCAGGACATGAACACTGAAGCTTTCTTT	CTSSQTGPGQDMNTEAFF
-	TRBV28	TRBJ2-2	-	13	TGTGCCAGCACCTTAGAGGCGGGAGGGGAGCTGTTTTTT	CASTLEAGGELFF
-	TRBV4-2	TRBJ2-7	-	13	TGTGCCAGCAGCCAAGAAGCAGGGGACGAGCAGTACTTC	CASSQEAGDEQYF
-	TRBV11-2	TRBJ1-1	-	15	TGTGCCAGCAGCTTCCTACAGGGATTGAACACTGAAGCTTTCTTT	CASSFLQGLNTEAFF
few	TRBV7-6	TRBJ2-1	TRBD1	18	TGTGCCAGCAGCTTAGAAGTTCGGTCCGGGACAGGGGTGAATGAGCAGTTCTTC	CASSLEVRSGTGVNEQFF
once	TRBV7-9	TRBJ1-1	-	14	TGTTCCAGCCGAGGGGACAATCGGAACACTGAAGCTTTCTTT	CSSRGDNRNTEAFF
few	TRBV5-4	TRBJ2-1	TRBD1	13	TGTGCCACCCGGGACAGGGATAACAATGAGCAGTTCTTC	CATRDRDNNEQFF
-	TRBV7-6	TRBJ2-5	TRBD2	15	TGTGCCAGCAGCTTAGGGTGGCTAGCGGAAGAGACCCAGTACTTC	CASSLGWLAEETQYF
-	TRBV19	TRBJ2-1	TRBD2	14	TGTGCCAGTAGGACTAGCGGGAGCTACAATGAGCAGTTCTTC	CASRTSGSYNEQFF
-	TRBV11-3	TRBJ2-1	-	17	TGTGCCAGCAGCTTAGATAGAGGACTAAGCTCCTACAATGAGCAGTTCTTC	CASSLDRGLSSYNEQFF
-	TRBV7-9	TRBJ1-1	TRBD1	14	TGTTCCAGCACCAGGGACAGGGGGAACACTGAAGCTTTCTTT	CSSTRDRGNTEAFF
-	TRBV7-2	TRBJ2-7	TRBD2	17	TGTGCCAGCAGCATCCTCGGTAGTAGCGGGTCTTCCTACGAGCAGTACTTC	CASSILGSSGSSYEQYF
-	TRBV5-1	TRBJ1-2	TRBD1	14	TGCGCCAGCAGCTTAGAACACAGGGGCCATGGCTACACCTTC	CASSLEHRGHGYTF
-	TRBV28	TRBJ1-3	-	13	TGTGCCAGCAGTTCCCCCGGGATTTCCCCCATATATTTT	CASSSPGISPIYF
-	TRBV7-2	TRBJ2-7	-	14	TGTGCCAGCAGCTCCTCTTATATCTCCTACGAGCAGTACTTC	CASSSSYISYEQYF
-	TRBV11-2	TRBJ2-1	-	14	TGTGCCAGCAGCTTTGGGGACTCCCAAAATGAGCAGTTCTTC	CASSFGDSQNEQFF
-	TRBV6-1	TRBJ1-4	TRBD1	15	TGTGCCAGCAGTGAACGGACAGGGACGAATGAAAAACTGTTTTTT	CASSERTGTNEKLFF
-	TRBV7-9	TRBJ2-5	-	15	TGTGCCAGCAGCTTAGTAGAGCTGGGCTACGAGACCCAGTACTTC	CASSLVELGYETQYF
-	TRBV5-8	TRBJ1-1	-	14	TGTGCCAGCAGCATACCCTACAGGGAACCTGAAGCTTTCTTT	CASSIPYREPEAFF
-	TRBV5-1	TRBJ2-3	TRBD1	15	TGCGCCAGCAGCGTAGGGGACAGTCGCACAGATACGCAGTATTTT	CASSVGDSRTDTQYF
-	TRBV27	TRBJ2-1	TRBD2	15	TGTGCCAGCAGTTCTAGCGGGAGTAGCTTCAATGAGCAGTTCTTC	CASSSSGSSFNEQFF
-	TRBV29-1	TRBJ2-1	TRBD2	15	TGCAGCGTTGAAGTGCCGGGACTAGCGCCCAATGAGCAGTTCTTC	CSVEVPGLAPNEQFF
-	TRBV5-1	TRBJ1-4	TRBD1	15	TGCGCCAGCAGCTCCGGGACAGGGGGCCATGAAAAACTGTTTTTT	CASSSGTGGHEKLFF
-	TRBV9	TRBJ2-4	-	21	TGTGCCAGCAGCGTACGCCCAATGACAGAAGGTGGGCTTATCGACAAAAACAGTCAGTACTTC	CASSVRPMTEGGLIDKNSQYF